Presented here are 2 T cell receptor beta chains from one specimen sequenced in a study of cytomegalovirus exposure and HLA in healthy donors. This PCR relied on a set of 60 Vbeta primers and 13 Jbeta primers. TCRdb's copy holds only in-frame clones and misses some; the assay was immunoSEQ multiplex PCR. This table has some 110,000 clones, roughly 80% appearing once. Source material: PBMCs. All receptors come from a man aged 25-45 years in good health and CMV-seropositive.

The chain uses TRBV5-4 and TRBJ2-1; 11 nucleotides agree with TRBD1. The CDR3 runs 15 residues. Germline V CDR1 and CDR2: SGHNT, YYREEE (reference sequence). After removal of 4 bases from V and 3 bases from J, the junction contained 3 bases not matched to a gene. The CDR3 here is CASSQGQGDYNEQFF. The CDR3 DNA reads TGTGCCAGCAGCCAGGGACAGGGGGACTACAATGAGCAGTTCTTC.

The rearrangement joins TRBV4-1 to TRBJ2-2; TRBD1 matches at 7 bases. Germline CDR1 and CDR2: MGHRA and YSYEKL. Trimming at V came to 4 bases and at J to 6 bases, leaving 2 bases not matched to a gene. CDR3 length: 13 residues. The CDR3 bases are TGCGCCAGCAGCCGACAGGGACCCGGGGAGCTGTTTTTT. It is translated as CASSRQGPGELFF.